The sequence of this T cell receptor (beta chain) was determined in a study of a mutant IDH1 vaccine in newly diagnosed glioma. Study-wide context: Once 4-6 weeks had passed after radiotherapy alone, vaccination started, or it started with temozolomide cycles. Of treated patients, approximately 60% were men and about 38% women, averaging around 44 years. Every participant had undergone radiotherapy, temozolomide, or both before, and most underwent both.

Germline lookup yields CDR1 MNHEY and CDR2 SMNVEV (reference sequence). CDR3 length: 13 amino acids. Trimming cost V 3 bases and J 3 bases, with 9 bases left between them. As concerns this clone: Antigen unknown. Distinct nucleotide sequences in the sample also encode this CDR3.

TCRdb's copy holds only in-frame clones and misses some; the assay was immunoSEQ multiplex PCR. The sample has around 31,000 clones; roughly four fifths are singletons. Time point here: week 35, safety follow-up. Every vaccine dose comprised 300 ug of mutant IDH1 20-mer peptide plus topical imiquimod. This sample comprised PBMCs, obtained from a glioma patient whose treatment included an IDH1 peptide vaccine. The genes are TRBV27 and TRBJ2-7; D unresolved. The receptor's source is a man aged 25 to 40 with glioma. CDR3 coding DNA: TGTGCCAGCAGTTTGGCTCAGAGCTACGAGCAGTACTTC. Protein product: CASSLAQSYEQYF.